This T cell receptor (beta chain) was obtained from a study of T-cell memory formation after mild COVID-19. Overall study context: Clustering of TCRs was largely donor specific. Whole-study results and caveats: Clones shrinking from day 15 to 85 showed even CD4/CD8 mixes; later expanders tilted CD4+. Among contracting clones, CD4+ were mainly CM/EM and CD8+ enriched in EMRA.

TCRdb processed the 5' RACE reads anew with MiXCR; each CDR3 protein has one entry. This table holds almost 550,000 distinct CDR3 sequences, around 20% found once. Comments on this clonotype: As yet, its antigen is unknown.

The CDR3 has 17 residues. Germline V gene sequence: CDR1 SGHNT, CDR2 YYREEE (reference sequence). J gave up 3 bases and V 3 bases, and 6 bases lay outside the gene matches. This chain uses TRBV5-4 with TRBJ2-2, with TRBD2 identical over 12 bases. The sequence was obtained from an adult woman who had mild COVID-19 (a few samples of this study predate the infection). Cell type and time point are not known. Sample: PBMCs or a T cell subset sorted from them (not recorded which). Written as DNA, the CDR3 is TGTGCCAGCAGCTCGGGACTAGCGGGTATCTACACCGGGGAGCTGTTTTTT. Amino acids: CASSSGLAGIYTGELFF.